This T cell receptor beta chain was sequenced in a study of T cells in Graves' hyperthyroidism and ophthalmopathy. TCR beta CDR3 region amplification was performed from RNA transcripts. Initially, a first-round RT-PCR of the TCR CDR3 employed the HTBI primer set. TCRdb itself ran the multiplex PCR reads through MiXCR, one entry per CDR3 protein. The sample consists of hundreds of thousands of distinct CDR3 sequences, about half of them appearing once. This sequence was found in a young woman with Graves' hyperthyroidism. Sequenced material: peripheral blood or thyroid tissue (not recorded which).

CDR3 coding DNA: TGTGCCAGCAGTTTAGACCTCAATCAGCCCCAGCATTTT. This gives the protein CASSLDLNQPQHF. The chain couples TRBV12-3 or TRBV12-4 to TRBJ1-5; D unresolved. The CDR3 spans 13 residues. V was clipped by 1 base and J by 3 bases, with 4 bases between them.